These 22 T cell receptor beta chains were all obtained from the same sample, sequenced in a study of vaccination and CD4 T cells after COVID-19. Treatment defined: roughly 11-day PBMC culture with coronavirus spike peptide pools or control peptides (ViraFEST assay). CD4+ T-cell collection from the unexposed donor predated the COVID-19 pandemic (2011-2018). Their recognized antigens are unknown. Cultured CD4+ T cell DNA underwent sequencing with the Oncomine TCR Beta short-read assay. TCRdb reprocessed the PCR reads via MiXCR and lists one record per CDR3 protein. The table has about 540 distinct CDR3 sequences, 9.5% to 13% seen once; the top ten hold approximately 28%. The sequenced material came from CD4+ T cells from blood, cultured in vitro. The receptors originated from a human donor in good health.

In this sample, this clonotype is large. The V and J genes are TRBV20-1 and TRBJ2-5; 7 bases match TRBD2. V shed 3 bases and J 0 bases; nucleotides not matched to a gene: 7. The CDR3 is 15 amino acids. Germline V gives CDR1 DFQATT, CDR2 SNEGSKA (reference sequence). The CDR3 protein is CSASAASGDQETQYF. The CDR3 DNA is TGCAGTGCTAGTGCGGCTAGCGGAGACCAAGAGACCCAGTACTTC.

The chain has TRBV12-3 or TRBV12-4 and TRBJ2-7; possible D gene TRBD2, 6 bases. Between the trimmed V and J ends, which lost 6 bases and 5 bases, there was a span of 38 bases. The CDR3 covers 21 residues. CDR3 in DNA: TGTGCCAGCAGCCAACGGGCCCCTTTTAGAACGGGAGAGCCGGAGGGCCACGAGCAGTACTTC. Translating gives CASSQRAPFRTGEPEGHEQYF.

The chain employs TRBV28 and TRBJ1-1, with 10 bases that match TRBD1. The length of the CDR3 is 15 residues. From germline, CDR1 is MDHEN and CDR2 SYDVKM. Trimming cost V 9 bases and J 1 base; bases outside gene matches: 8. The DNA of the CDR3 is TGTGCCAGTTTTGACAGGGGGCGTAAGAACACTGAAGCTTTCTTT. It translates to CASFDRGRKNTEAFF.

This clonotype has just one count. The chain carries TRBV5-1 and TRBJ2-3; 13 bases are a match to TRBD2. The CDR3 is made up of 18 amino acids. Trimming at V came to 4 bases and at J to 0 bases, leaving 8 bases not matched to a gene. The germline CDR1 and CDR2 sequences are SGHRS and YFSETQ. The CDR3 region is CASSVGLAGIPSTDTQYF. CDR3 in DNA: TGCGCCAGCAGCGTGGGACTAGCGGGGATACCCAGCACAGATACGCAGTATTTT.

This clonotype is large in the sample. V is TRBV10-3 and J is TRBJ2-2, with TRBD1 as a possible D gene (5 bases). CDR3 length: 15 amino acids. Germline V gene lookup returns CDR1 ENHRY and CDR2 SYGVKD. V lost 6 bases to trimming and J lost 5 bases, with 16 bases between them. CDR3 amino acids: CAISQGETLTGELFF. For the CDR3, the DNA is TGTGCCATCAGCCAGGGTGAAACGCTAACCGGGGAGCTGTTTTTT.

This clonotype is deemed large (0.1 to 1%). A junction end diverges from the germline sequence, so it may reflect a read error. The V call is TRBV27, the J call TRBJ2-3; 7 bases align to TRBD1. The CDR3 totals 12 residues. Germline V gives CDR1 MNHEY, CDR2 SMNVEV (reference sequence). The CDR3 is CASSRSRDSLNF. The CDR3 nucleotides are TGTGCCAGCAGCCGAAGCCGGGACAGTTTGAATTTT.

As for this clonotype: This may be a read error, as it is one base from a much larger clone. This sequence joins TRBV7-3 and TRBJ2-2; D gene ambiguous. Between the trimmed V and J ends, which lost 4 bases and 5 bases, there was a span of 8 bases. This CDR3 spans 13 amino acids. Germline V CDR1 and CDR2: SGHTA, FQGTGA. The CDR3 region is CASSSKPTGELFF. In DNA form, the CDR3 reads TGTGCCAGCAGCTCCAAGCCTACCGGGGAGCTGTTTTTT. The variable domain in full, with the rest retrieved from reference TRBV7-3 and TRBJ2-2, is GAGVSQTPSNKVTEKGKYVELRCDPISGHTALYWYRQSLGQGPEFLIYFQGTGAADDSGLPNDRFFAVRPEGSVSTLKIQRTERGDSAVYLCASSSKPTGELFFGEGSRLTVL.

This clonotype is categorized as medium-sized. The chain joins TRBV30 to TRBJ2-5, with D unclear. Between the trimmed V and J ends, which lost 1 base and 3 bases, there was a span of 3 bases. This CDR3 region has 11 residues. Germline V gene lookup returns CDR1 GTSNPN and CDR2 SVGIG (reference sequence). This CDR3 reads CAWSEEETQYF. CDR3 DNA: TGTGCCTGGAGTGAGGAAGAGACCCAGTACTTC.

This clonotype is large (0.1 to 1%) in the sample. This chain connects TRBV6-1 to TRBJ2-5; 10 nucleotides line up with TRBD1. J lost 5 bases, V lost 6 bases, and 9 bases had no gene match. The CDR3 is made up of 15 amino acids. Germline lookup yields CDR1 MNHNS and CDR2 SASEGT. The CDR3 spells CASSSGTGVGETQYF. The CDR3 DNA reads as TGTGCCAGCAGCTCCGGGACAGGGGTAGGGGAGACCCAGTACTTC.

Relative to its sample, this clonotype is large. The chain is built from TRBV2 and TRBJ2-7, with 7 nucleotides matching TRBD2. The germline gives CDR1 SNHLY, CDR2 FYNNEI. The V segment lost 5 bases and the J segment 0 bases; nucleotides outside the gene matches: 7. The CDR3 is 15 amino acids. CDR3 loop: CASSRTSVTSYEQYF. CDR3 in DNA: TGTGCCAGCAGTCGCACTAGCGTTACCTCCTACGAGCAGTACTTC.

This clonotype has a handful of counts. CDR3 region: CASSLNLQGGRNQPQHF. The CDR3 DNA follows: TGTGCCAGCTCACTAAATTTACAAGGGGGGAGGAATCAGCCCCAGCATTTT. This chain links TRBV18 with TRBJ1-5; TRBD1 might be the D (6 bases). With 4 bases removed from V and 4 bases from J, the gap between germline ends came to 20 bases. The CDR3 length is 17 residues. Germline values: CDR1 KGHSH, CDR2 LQKENI. The variable domain in full, completed from reference TRBV18 and TRBJ1-5, reads NAGVMQNPRHLVRRRGQEARLRCSPMKGHSHVYWYRQLPEEGLKFMVYLQKENIIDESGMPKERFSAEFPKEGPSILRIQQVVRGDSAAYFCASSLNLQGGRNQPQHFGDGTRLSIL.

The J gene is TRBJ2-4, the V gene TRBV21-1; the table's D call, TRBD2, has no DNA check behind it. TRBV21-1 is noted as a pseudogene. There are 20 residues in the CDR3. The CDR3 here is CASSDPAGTSGIKSKNIQYF. In DNA, the CDR3 is TGTGCCAGCAGCGACCCGGCCGGGACTAGCGGGATCAAATCCAAAAACATTCAGTACTTC.

As for this clonotype: Given a much more abundant clone one base away, this may be a read error. The V and J genes are TRBV11-3 and TRBJ2-3; D not certain. The germline V gene has CDR1 SGHNT and CDR2 YENEEA. This CDR3 is 14 amino acids long. Trimming pared 1 base from V and 10 bases from J, leaving 15 bases between. The CDR3 DNA is TGTGCCAGCAGCTTAGGTCTTAGAGGTAATTCGCAGTATTTT. Residues: CASSLGLRGNSQYF. Supplemented by reference TRBV11-3 and TRBJ2-3, the full variable domain reads EAGVVQSPRYKIIEKKQPVAFWCNPISGHNTLYWYLQNLGQGPELLIRYENEEAVDDSQLPKDRFSAERLKGVDSTLKIQPAELGDSAVYLCASSLGLRGNSQYFGPGTRLTVL.

The chain is built from TRBV12-3 or TRBV12-4 and TRBJ2-1, with TRBD2 matching 10 bases. The ends lost 5 bases at V and 2 bases at J; junction bases unmatched: 3. The CDR3 is made up of 15 amino acids. CDR3 sequence (DNA): TGTGCCAGCAGTCCTGGACTAGCGGCCTACAATGAGCAGTTCTTC. This translates into CASSPGLAAYNEQFF.

Judged by abundance, this clonotype is large. The V and J genes are TRBV7-9 and TRBJ1-1; D is uncertain. V gave up 2 bases and J gave up 2 bases, with 6 bases separating them. The length of the CDR3 is 13 residues. The germline CDR1 and CDR2 sequences are SEHNR and FQNEAQ (reference sequence). CDR3: CASSLQENTEAFF. In nucleotides, the CDR3 is TGTGCCAGCAGCTTACAGGAAAACACTGAAGCTTTCTTT.

This clonotype is labeled large. The rearrangement links TRBV5-1 to TRBJ1-2; the D gene is possibly TRBD1 (6 bases). The CDR3 is 15 residues long. The germline gives CDR1 SGHRS, CDR2 YFSETQ. With 4 bases removed from V and 0 bases from J, the gap between germline ends came to 13 bases. The CDR3 DNA is TGCGCCAGCAGCGCGGGGGGCTCAGCTAACTATGGCTACACCTTC. As protein: CASSAGGSANYGYTF.

This clonotype was seen a few times. V and J are TRBV12-3 or TRBV12-4 and TRBJ2-5, with TRBD1 matching 8 bases. J lost 6 bases, V lost 6 bases, and 9 bases had no gene match. CDR3 length: 14 residues. As DNA, the CDR3 is TGTGCCAGCAGGCCCTCGACAGGGGCAAAGACCCAGTACTTC. Translation: CASRPSTGAKTQYF.

This clonotype occurred a few times. V gene TRBV5-4 combines with J gene TRBJ2-3; TRBD1 aligns across 11 bases. Germline V gives CDR1 SGHNT, CDR2 YYREEE (reference sequence). V lost 3 bases, J lost 1 base, and 7 bases stayed unmatched. The CDR3 extends over 17 amino acids. The CDR3 bases are TGTGCCAGCAGCTCAGGACAGGGGGCGGTTGGCACAGATACGCAGTATTTT. Translation: CASSSGQGAVGTDTQYF. The complete variable domain, with remaining parts taken from reference TRBV5-4 and TRBJ2-3, reads ETGVTQSPTHLIKTRGQQVTLRCSSQSGHNTVSWYQQALGQGPQFIFQYYREEENGRGNFPPRFSGLQFPNYSSELNVNALELDDSALYLCASSSGQGAVGTDTQYFGPGTRLTVL.

This clonotype is categorized as large. This chain connects TRBV20-1 to TRBJ1-2; perhaps TRBD1 as D (5 bases). The CDR3 length is 12 residues. Per germline, CDR1 DFQATT and CDR2 SNEGSKA (reference sequence). The V end was cut by 4 bases, the J end by 4 bases, with 10 bases between. CDR3 DNA: TGCAGTGCTACGGCAGGGTCCTATGGCTACACCTTC. Translated, it gives CSATAGSYGYTF.

This clonotype is categorized as large. This sequence joins TRBV20-1 and TRBJ2-1; D is perhaps TRBD2 (6 bases). The germline gives CDR1 DFQATT, CDR2 SNEGSKA (reference sequence). This CDR3 spans 12 amino acids. V was clipped by 3 bases and J by 10 bases, with 13 bases between them. The CDR3 loop is CSAREGFLEQFF. The CDR3 nucleotides read TGCAGTGCTAGGGAGGGTTTTTTGGAGCAGTTCTTC.

This clonotype rates as large. The chain has TRBV6-2 or TRBV6-3 and TRBJ1-6, with no clear D. The CDR3 is 17 residues long. CDR1 is MNHEY, CDR2 SVGEGT, per germline. The V gene lost 2 bases and the J gene lost 7 bases, with 18 bases spanning the gap. CDR3 bases: TGTGCCAGCAGTTACGGGTCGCATCTCGGTTGGAATTCACCCCTCCACTTT. Translation: CASSYGSHLGWNSPLHF.

A few counts support this clonotype. The chain is built from TRBV14 and TRBJ2-7; D unclear. Deletions cut 1 base from V and 2 bases from J, with 3 bases between. Germline V gene lookup returns CDR1 SGHDN and CDR2 FVKESK. CDR3 length equals 12 residues. CDR3 region: CASSQGTYEQYF. The CDR3 coding sequence is TGTGCCAGCAGCCAAGGCACCTACGAGCAGTACTTC.